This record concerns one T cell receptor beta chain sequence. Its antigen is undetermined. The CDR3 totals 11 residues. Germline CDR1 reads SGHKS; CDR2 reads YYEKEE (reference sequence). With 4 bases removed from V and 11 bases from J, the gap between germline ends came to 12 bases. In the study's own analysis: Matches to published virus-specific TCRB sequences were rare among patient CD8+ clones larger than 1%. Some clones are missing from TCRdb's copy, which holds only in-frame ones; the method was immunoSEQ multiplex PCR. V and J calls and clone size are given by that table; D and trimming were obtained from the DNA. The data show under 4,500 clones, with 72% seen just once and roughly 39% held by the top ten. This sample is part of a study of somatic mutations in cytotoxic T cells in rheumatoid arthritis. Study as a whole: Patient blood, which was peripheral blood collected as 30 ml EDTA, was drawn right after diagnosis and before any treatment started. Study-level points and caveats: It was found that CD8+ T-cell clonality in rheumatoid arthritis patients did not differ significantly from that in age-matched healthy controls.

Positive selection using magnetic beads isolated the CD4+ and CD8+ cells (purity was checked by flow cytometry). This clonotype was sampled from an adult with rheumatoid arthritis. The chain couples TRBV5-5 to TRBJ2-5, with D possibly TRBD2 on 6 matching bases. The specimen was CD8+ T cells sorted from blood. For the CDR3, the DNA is TGTGCCAGCAGCCTATTCCGGGAGCAGTACTTC. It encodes CASSLFREQYF.